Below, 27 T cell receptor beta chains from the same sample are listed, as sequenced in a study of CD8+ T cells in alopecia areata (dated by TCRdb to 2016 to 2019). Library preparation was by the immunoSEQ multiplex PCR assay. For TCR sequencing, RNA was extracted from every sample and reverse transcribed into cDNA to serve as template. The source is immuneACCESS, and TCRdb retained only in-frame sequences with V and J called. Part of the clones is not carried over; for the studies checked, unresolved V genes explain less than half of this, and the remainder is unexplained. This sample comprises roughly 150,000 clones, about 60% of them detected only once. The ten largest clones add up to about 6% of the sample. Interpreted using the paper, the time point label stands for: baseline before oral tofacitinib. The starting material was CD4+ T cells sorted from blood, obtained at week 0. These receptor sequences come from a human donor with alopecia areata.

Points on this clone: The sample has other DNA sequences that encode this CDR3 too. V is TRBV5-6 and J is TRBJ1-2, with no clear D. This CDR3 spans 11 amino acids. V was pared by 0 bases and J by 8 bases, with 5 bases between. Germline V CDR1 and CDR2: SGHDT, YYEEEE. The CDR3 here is CASSLGAGYTF. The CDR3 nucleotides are TGTGCCAGCAGCTTGGGGGCAGGCTACACCTTC.

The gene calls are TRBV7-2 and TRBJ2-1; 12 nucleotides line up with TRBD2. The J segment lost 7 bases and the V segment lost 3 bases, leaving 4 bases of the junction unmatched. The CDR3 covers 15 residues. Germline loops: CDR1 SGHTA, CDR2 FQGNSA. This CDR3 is CASSLTSGGVNEQFF. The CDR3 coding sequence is TGTGCCAGCAGCTTGACTAGCGGGGGCGTAAATGAGCAGTTCTTC. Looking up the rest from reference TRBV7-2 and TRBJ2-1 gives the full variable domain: GAGVSQSPSNKVTEKGKDVELRCDPISGHTALYWYRQSLGQGLEFLIYFQGNSAPDKSGLPSDRFSAERTGGSVSTLTIQRTQQEDSAVYLCASSLTSGGVNEQFFGPGTRLTVL.

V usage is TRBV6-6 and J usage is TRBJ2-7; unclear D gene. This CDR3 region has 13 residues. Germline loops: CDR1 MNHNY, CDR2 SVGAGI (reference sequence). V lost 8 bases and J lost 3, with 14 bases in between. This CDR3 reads CASERGGFYEQYF. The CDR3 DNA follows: TGTGCCAGCGAGCGTGGCGGTTTCTACGAGCAGTACTTC.

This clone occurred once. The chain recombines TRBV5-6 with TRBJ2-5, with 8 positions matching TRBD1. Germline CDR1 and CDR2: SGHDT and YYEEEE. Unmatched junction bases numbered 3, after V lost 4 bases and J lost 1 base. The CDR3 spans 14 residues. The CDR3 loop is CASSPGTGQETQYF. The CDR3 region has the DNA TGTGCCAGCAGCCCCGGGACAGGCCAAGAGACCCAGTACTTC.

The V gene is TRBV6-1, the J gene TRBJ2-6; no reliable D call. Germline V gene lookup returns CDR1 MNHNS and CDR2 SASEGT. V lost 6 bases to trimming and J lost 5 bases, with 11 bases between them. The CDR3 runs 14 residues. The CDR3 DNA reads TGTGCCAGCAGGCCCGGTTCCCGGGCCAACGTCCTGACTTTC. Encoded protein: CASRPGSRANVLTF.

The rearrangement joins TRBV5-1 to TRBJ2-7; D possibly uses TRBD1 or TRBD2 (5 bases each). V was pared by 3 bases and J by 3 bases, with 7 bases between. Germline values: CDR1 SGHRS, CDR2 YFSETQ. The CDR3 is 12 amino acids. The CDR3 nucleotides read TGCGCCAGCAGCTCTGGGGGCTACGAGCAGTACTTC. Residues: CASSSGGYEQYF.

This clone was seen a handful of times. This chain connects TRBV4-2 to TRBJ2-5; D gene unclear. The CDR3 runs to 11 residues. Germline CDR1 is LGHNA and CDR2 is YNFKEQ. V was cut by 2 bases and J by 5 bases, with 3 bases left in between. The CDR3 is CASSQRETQYF. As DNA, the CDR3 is TGTGCCAGCAGCCAAAGGGAGACCCAGTACTTC.

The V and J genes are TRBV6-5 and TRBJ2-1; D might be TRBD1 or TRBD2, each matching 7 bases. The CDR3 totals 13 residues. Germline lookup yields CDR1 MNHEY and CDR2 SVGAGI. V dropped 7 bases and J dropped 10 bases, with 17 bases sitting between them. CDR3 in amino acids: CASTPGGAGEQFF. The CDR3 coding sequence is TGTGCCAGCACTCCAGGGGGGGCCGGGGAGCAGTTCTTC.

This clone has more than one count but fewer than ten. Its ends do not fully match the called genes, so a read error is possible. As DNA, the CDR3 is TGTGCCAGCAGCCGCACTAACAGTCAGCGCCAGCATTTT. As protein: CASSRTNSQRQHF. V and J are TRBV14 and TRBJ1-5; D not certain. This CDR3 comprises 13 residues. Germline CDR1 is SGHDN and CDR2 is FVKESK.

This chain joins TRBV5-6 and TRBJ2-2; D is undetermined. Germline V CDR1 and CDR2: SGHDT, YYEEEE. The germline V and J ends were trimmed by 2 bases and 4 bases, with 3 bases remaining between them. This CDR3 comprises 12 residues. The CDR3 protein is CASSFFTGELFF. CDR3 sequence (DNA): TGTGCCAGCAGCTTTTTCACCGGGGAGCTGTTTTTT.

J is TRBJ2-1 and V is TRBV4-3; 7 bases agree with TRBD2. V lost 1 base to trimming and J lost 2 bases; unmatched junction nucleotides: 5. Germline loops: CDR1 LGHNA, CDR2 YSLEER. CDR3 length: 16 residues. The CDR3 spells CASSQGSAGTYNEQFF. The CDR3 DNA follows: TGCGCCAGCAGCCAAGGCTCAGCGGGGACCTACAATGAGCAGTTCTTC.

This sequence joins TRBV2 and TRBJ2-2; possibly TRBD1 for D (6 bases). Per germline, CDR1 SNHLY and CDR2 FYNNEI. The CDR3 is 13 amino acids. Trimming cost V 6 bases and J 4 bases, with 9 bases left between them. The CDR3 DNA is TGTGCCAGCAGCGGGACACCCACCGGGGAGCTGTTTTTT. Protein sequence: CASSGTPTGELFF.

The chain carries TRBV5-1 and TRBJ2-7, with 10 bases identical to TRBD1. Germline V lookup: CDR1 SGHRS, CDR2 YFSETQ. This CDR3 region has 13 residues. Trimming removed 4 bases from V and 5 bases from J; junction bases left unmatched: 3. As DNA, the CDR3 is TGCGCCAGCAGCCGGGACAGGGGCGACGAGCAGTACTTC. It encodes CASSRDRGDEQYF.

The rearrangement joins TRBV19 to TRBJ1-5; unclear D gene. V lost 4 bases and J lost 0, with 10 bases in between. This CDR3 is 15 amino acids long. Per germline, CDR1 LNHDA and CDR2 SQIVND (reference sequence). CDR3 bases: TGTGCCAGTAGTACCCCTGCGGGTAGCAATCAGCCCCAGCATTTT. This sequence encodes CASSTPAGSNQPQHF.

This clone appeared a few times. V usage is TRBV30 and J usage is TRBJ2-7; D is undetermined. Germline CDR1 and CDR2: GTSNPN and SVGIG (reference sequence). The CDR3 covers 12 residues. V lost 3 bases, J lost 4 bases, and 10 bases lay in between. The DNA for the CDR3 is TGTGCCTGGAGCGCCGACCTATACGAGCAGTACTTC. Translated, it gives CAWSADLYEQYF.

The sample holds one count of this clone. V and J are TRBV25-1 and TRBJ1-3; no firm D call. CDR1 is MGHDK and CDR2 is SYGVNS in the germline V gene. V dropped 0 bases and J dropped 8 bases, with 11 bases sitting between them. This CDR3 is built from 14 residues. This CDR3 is CASSEYASLDTIYF. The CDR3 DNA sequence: TGTGCCAGCAGTGAATATGCCTCGTTGGACACCATATATTTT.

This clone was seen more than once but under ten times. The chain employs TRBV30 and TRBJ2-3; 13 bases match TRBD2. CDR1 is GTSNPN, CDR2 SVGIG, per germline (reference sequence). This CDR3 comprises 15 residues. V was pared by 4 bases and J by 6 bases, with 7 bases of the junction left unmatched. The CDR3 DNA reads TGTGCCTGGAACCCGACTAGCGGGGGGTGGGATACGCAGTATTTT. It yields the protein CAWNPTSGGWDTQYF.

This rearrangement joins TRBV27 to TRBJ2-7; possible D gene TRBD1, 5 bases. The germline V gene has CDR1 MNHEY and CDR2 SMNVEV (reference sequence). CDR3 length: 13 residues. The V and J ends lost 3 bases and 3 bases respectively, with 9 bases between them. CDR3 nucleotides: TGTGCCAGCAGTTTGGTAACAGGCTACGAGCAGTACTTC. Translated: CASSLVTGYEQYF.

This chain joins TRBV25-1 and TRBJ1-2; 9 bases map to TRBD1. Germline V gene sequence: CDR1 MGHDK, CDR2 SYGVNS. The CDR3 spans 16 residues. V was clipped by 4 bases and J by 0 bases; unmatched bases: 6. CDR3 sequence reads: CASSGGGTGTNYGYTF. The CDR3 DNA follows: TGTGCCAGCAGTGGAGGAGGGACAGGGACTAACTATGGCTACACCTTC.

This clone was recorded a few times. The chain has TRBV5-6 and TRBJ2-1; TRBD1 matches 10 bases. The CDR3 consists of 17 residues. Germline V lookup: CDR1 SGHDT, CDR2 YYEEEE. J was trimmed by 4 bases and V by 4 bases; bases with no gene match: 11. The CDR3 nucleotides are TGTGCCAGCAGCCGCCGCCGGACAGGGGGGGGGTACAATGAGCAGTTCTTC. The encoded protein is CASSRRRTGGGYNEQFF. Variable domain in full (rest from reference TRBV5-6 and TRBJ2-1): DAGVTQSPTHLIKTRGQQVTLRCSPKSGHDTVSWYQQALGQGPQFIFQYYEEEERQRGNFPDRFSGHQFPNYSSELNVNALLLGDSALYLCASSRRRTGGGYNEQFFGPGTRLTVL.

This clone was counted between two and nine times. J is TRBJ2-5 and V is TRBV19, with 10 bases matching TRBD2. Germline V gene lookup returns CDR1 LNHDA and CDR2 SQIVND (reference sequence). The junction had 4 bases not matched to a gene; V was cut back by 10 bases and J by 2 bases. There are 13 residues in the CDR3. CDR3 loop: CATQLAGQETQYF. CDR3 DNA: TGTGCCACCCAACTAGCGGGGCAAGAGACCCAGTACTTC.

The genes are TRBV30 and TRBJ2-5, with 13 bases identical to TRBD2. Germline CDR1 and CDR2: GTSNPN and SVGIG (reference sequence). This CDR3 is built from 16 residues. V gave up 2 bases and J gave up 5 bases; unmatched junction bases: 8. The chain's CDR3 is CAWSYGLAGVGETQYF. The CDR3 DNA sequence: TGTGCCTGGAGTTACGGACTAGCGGGGGTCGGGGAGACCCAGTACTTC. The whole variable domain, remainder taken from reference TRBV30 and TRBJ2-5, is SQTIHQWPATLVQPVGSPLSLECTVEGTSNPNLYWYRQAAGRGLQLLFYSVGIGQISSEVPQNLSASRPQDRQFILSSKKLLLSDSGFYLCAWSYGLAGVGETQYFGPGTRLLVL.

The CDR3 DNA follows: TGTGCCTGGAGTGTATCCTGGAAAGGATGGGGGAGCAATCAGCCCCAGCATTTT. This codes for CAWSVSWKGWGSNQPQHF. J is TRBJ1-5 and V is TRBV30; D may be TRBD1 (5 bases). Germline CDR1 is GTSNPN and CDR2 is SVGIG (reference sequence). This CDR3 is 18 amino acids long. Trimming left V 0 bases short and J 1 base short, with 19 bases between.

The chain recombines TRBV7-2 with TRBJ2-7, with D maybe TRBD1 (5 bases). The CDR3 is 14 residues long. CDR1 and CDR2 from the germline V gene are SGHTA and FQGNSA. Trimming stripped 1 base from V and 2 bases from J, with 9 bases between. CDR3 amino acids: CASSLVSGTYEQYF. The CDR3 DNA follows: TGTGCCAGCAGCTTAGTTTCAGGGACCTACGAGCAGTACTTC. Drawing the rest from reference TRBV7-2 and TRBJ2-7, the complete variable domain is GAGVSQSPSNKVTEKGKDVELRCDPISGHTALYWYRQSLGQGLEFLIYFQGNSAPDKSGLPSDRFSAERTGGSVSTLTIQRTQQEDSAVYLCASSLVSGTYEQYFGPGTRLTVT.

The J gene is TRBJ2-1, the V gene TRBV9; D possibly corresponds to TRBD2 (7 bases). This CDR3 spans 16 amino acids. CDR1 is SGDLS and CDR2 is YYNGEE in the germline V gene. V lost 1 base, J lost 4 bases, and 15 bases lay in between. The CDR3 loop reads CASSVQAGALYNEQFF. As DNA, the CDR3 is TGTGCCAGCAGCGTACAGGCGGGGGCCCTATACAATGAGCAGTTCTTC.

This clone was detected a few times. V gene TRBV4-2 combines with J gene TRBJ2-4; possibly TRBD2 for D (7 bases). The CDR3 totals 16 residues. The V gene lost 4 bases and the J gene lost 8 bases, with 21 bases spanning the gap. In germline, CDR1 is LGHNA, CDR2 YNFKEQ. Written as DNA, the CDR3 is TGTGCCAGCAGCCCCCGGAGTGGGGGGGCCCGGGACATTCAGTACTTC. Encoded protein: CASSPRSGGARDIQYF.

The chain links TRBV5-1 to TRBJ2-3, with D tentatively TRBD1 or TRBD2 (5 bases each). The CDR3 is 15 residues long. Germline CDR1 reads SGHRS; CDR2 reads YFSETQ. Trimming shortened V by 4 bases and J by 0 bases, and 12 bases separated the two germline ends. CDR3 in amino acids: CASSRGDRSTDTQYF. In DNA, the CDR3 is TGCGCCAGCAGCCGAGGGGACCGAAGCACAGATACGCAGTATTTT.